These T cell receptor beta chains were read from a single sample in a study of blood T cell repertoires in COVID-19. This table comes from immunoSEQ multiplex PCR, and its TCRdb copy is limited to in-frame clones, with some not included. Of roughly 70,000 clones in the sample, about 86% were seen once. Sequencing used peripheral blood. These receptors were obtained from a woman aged 60-70 years with acute or convalescent COVID-19. Both conserved end residues are part of each CDR3. A D gene is named only where the DNA matches it firmly. Size tells how often a clone was seen (once, few, many) or the class of an expanded clone, and some rows leave it out.

len: 14
j_gene: TRBJ2-1
d_gene: -
abundance: -
v_gene: TRBV9
CDR3aa: CASSLTGSYNEQFF
CDR3nt: TGTGCCAGCAGCTTGACGGGCTCCTACAATGAGCAGTTCTTC

len: 13
j_gene: TRBJ1-5
d_gene: -
abundance: -
v_gene: TRBV6-4
CDR3aa: CASSLDINQPQHF
CDR3nt: TGTGCCAGCAGTCTGGACATCAATCAGCCCCAGCATTTT

len: 15
j_gene: TRBJ1-5
d_gene: -
abundance: -
v_gene: TRBV6-1
CDR3aa: CASSEVAQLNQPQHF
CDR3nt: TGTGCCAGCAGTGAAGTGGCACAGCTCAATCAGCCCCAGCATTTT

len: 12
j_gene: TRBJ1-2
d_gene: -
abundance: -
v_gene: TRBV6-5
CDR3aa: CASSSVDYGYTF
CDR3nt: TGTGCCAGCAGCTCAGTGGACTATGGCTACACCTTC

len: 13
j_gene: TRBJ1-2
d_gene: -
abundance: -
v_gene: TRBV5-1
CDR3aa: CASSFFRGSGYTF
CDR3nt: TGCGCCAGCAGCTTTTTTCGGGGGTCCGGCTACACCTTC

len: 15
j_gene: TRBJ1-2
d_gene: TRBD1
abundance: -
v_gene: TRBV5-6
CDR3aa: CASTRHRGRLGGYTF
CDR3nt: TGTGCCAGCACTCGCCACAGGGGGCGCTTGGGCGGCTACACCTTC

len: 14
j_gene: TRBJ2-1
d_gene: -
abundance: few
v_gene: TRBV5-1
CDR3aa: CASSRDLGGNEQFF
CDR3nt: TGCGCCAGCAGCCGGGACCTAGGAGGGAATGAGCAGTTCTTC

len: 16
j_gene: TRBJ2-5
d_gene: TRBD2
abundance: -
v_gene: TRBV3-1/TRBV3-2
CDR3aa: CASSQDPSGGQETQYF
CDR3nt: TGTGCCAGCAGCCAAGATCCTAGCGGGGGCCAAGAGACCCAGTACTTC

len: 15
j_gene: TRBJ1-6
d_gene: -
abundance: -
v_gene: TRBV11-2
CDR3aa: CASSLEAGANSPLHF
CDR3nt: TGTGCCAGCAGCTTAGAGGCAGGGGCCAATTCACCCCTCCACTTT

len: 12
j_gene: TRBJ2-2
d_gene: -
abundance: few
v_gene: TRBV11-2
CDR3aa: CAISRGTGELFF
CDR3nt: TGTGCCATCTCCCGGGGGACCGGGGAGCTGTTTTTT

len: 14
j_gene: TRBJ1-1
d_gene: TRBD1
abundance: -
v_gene: TRBV5-1
CDR3aa: CASSLGDRVTEAFF
CDR3nt: TGCGCCAGCAGCCTAGGGGACAGGGTAACTGAAGCTTTCTTT

len: 19
j_gene: TRBJ1-2
d_gene: -
abundance: -
v_gene: TRBV18
CDR3aa: CASSHPVDSREGPNYGYTF
CDR3nt: TGTGCCAGCTCTCACCCGGTGGACAGCCGGGAAGGACCTAACTATGGCTACACCTTC

len: 13
j_gene: TRBJ2-7
d_gene: -
abundance: -
v_gene: TRBV5-6
CDR3aa: CASSSSGVYEQYF
CDR3nt: TGTGCCAGCAGCTCCTCAGGGGTCTACGAGCAGTACTTC

len: 13
j_gene: TRBJ2-5
d_gene: -
abundance: -
v_gene: TRBV6-1
CDR3aa: CASSEVSRGTQYF
CDR3nt: TGTGCCAGCAGTGAGGTTTCTAGGGGGACCCAGTACTTC

len: 15
j_gene: TRBJ2-3
d_gene: TRBD2
abundance: few
v_gene: TRBV6-5
CDR3aa: CASSLVGGAADTQYF
CDR3nt: TGTGCCAGCAGTTTGGTCGGGGGGGCCGCAGATACGCAGTATTTT

len: 15
j_gene: TRBJ2-2
d_gene: -
abundance: -
v_gene: TRBV6-5
CDR3aa: CASSTGLAITGELFF
CDR3nt: TGTGCCAGCTCGACCGGCCTAGCGATAACCGGGGAGCTGTTTTTT

len: 16
j_gene: TRBJ2-3
d_gene: TRBD2
abundance: -
v_gene: TRBV5-1
CDR3aa: CASSSRLAGESDTQYF
CDR3nt: TGCGCCAGCAGCTCTCGTTTAGCGGGGGAATCAGATACGCAGTATTTT

len: 13
j_gene: TRBJ2-1
d_gene: -
abundance: -
v_gene: TRBV6-5
CDR3aa: CASSSLTYNEQFF
CDR3nt: TGTGCCAGCAGTTCCCTGACTTACAATGAGCAGTTCTTC

len: 16
j_gene: TRBJ2-5
d_gene: TRBD2
abundance: few
v_gene: TRBV5-1
CDR3aa: CASSLAVGGAVETQYF
CDR3nt: TGCGCCAGCAGCTTGGCGGTCGGGGGGGCCGTCGAGACCCAGTACTTC

len: 16
j_gene: TRBJ2-2
d_gene: -
abundance: -
v_gene: TRBV11-2
CDR3aa: CASGSSRGRRTGELFF
CDR3nt: TGTGCCAGCGGAAGCTCCAGGGGACGACGAACCGGGGAGCTGTTTTTT

len: 14
j_gene: TRBJ1-5
d_gene: -
abundance: few
v_gene: TRBV6-6
CDR3aa: CASSYGAGNQPQHF
CDR3nt: TGTGCCAGCAGTTACGGGGCAGGGAATCAGCCCCAGCATTTT

len: 15
j_gene: TRBJ1-5
d_gene: TRBD1
abundance: -
v_gene: TRBV19
CDR3aa: CASGTSRDSDQPQHF
CDR3nt: TGTGCCAGCGGAACCTCCCGGGACAGCGATCAGCCCCAGCATTTT

len: 13
j_gene: TRBJ1-1
d_gene: -
abundance: -
v_gene: TRBV18
CDR3aa: CASSLGQNTEAFF
CDR3nt: TGTGCCAGCTCACTAGGACAGAACACTGAAGCTTTCTTT

len: 12
j_gene: TRBJ2-1
d_gene: -
abundance: -
v_gene: TRBV5-1
CDR3aa: CASSLDSGEQFF
CDR3nt: TGCGCCAGCAGCTTGGATAGCGGCGAGCAGTTCTTC

len: 16
j_gene: TRBJ1-1
d_gene: -
abundance: -
v_gene: TRBV4-1
CDR3aa: CASSQEEPGLNTEAFF
CDR3nt: TGCGCCAGCAGCCAAGAGGAACCAGGGTTGAACACTGAAGCTTTCTTT

len: 13
j_gene: TRBJ1-1
d_gene: -
abundance: once
v_gene: TRBV7-2
CDR3aa: CASSLLRGAEAFF
CDR3nt: TGTGCCAGCAGCTTATTACGAGGAGCTGAAGCTTTCTTT

len: 13
j_gene: TRBJ1-2
d_gene: -
abundance: -
v_gene: TRBV11-2
CDR3aa: CASSLKQGYGYTF
CDR3nt: TGTGCCAGCAGCTTGAAACAGGGCTATGGCTACACCTTC

len: 17
j_gene: TRBJ2-3
d_gene: TRBD2
abundance: -
v_gene: TRBV5-1
CDR3aa: CASSLGSSSGGTDTQYF
CDR3nt: TGCGCCAGCAGCTTGGGCTCTAGTAGCGGGGGGACAGATACGCAGTATTTT

len: 14
j_gene: TRBJ1-2
d_gene: TRBD1
abundance: -
v_gene: TRBV29-1
CDR3aa: CSVGEGQGVYGYTF
CDR3nt: TGCAGCGTGGGGGAAGGACAGGGTGTCTATGGCTACACCTTC

len: 15
j_gene: TRBJ2-1
d_gene: -
abundance: -
v_gene: TRBV19
CDR3aa: CASSIPTDRYNEQFF
CDR3nt: TGTGCCAGTAGTATTCCGACTGACCGGTACAATGAGCAGTTCTTC

len: 14
j_gene: TRBJ1-5
d_gene: -
abundance: -
v_gene: TRBV2
CDR3aa: CASREHISNQPQHF
CDR3nt: TGTGCCAGCAGGGAGCATATTAGCAATCAGCCCCAGCATTTT

len: 13
j_gene: TRBJ1-5
d_gene: -
abundance: -
v_gene: TRBV6-5
CDR3aa: CASSLQGSQPQHF
CDR3nt: TGTGCCAGCAGCTTGCAGGGGTCCCAGCCCCAGCATTTT

len: 14
j_gene: TRBJ2-7
d_gene: -
abundance: -
v_gene: TRBV10-3
CDR3aa: CAISAGAAAYEQYF
CDR3nt: TGTGCCATCAGTGCAGGGGCCGCGGCCTACGAGCAGTACTTC

len: 14
j_gene: TRBJ1-2
d_gene: TRBD1
abundance: -
v_gene: TRBV6-5
CDR3aa: CASRSRDRGTGYTF
CDR3nt: TGTGCCAGCAGGTCTCGGGACAGGGGAACCGGCTACACCTTC

len: 12
j_gene: TRBJ2-1
d_gene: -
abundance: -
v_gene: TRBV11-2
CDR3aa: CASSPNSGEQFF
CDR3nt: TGTGCCAGCAGCCCCAATAGTGGTGAGCAGTTCTTC

len: 13
j_gene: TRBJ2-2
d_gene: -
abundance: -
v_gene: TRBV25-1
CDR3aa: CASSEAGVGELFF
CDR3nt: TGTGCCAGCAGTGAGGCCGGAGTCGGGGAGCTGTTTTTT

len: 15
j_gene: TRBJ1-4
d_gene: -
abundance: -
v_gene: TRBV19
CDR3aa: CASSIGRATNEKLFF
CDR3nt: TGTGCCAGTAGTATCGGCAGGGCAACTAATGAAAAACTGTTTTTT

len: 17
j_gene: TRBJ2-2
d_gene: TRBD2
abundance: -
v_gene: TRBV19
CDR3aa: CAVQGTSGGQNTGELFF
CDR3nt: TGTGCCGTCCAAGGGACTAGCGGGGGACAGAACACCGGGGAGCTGTTTTTT

len: 14
j_gene: TRBJ2-1
d_gene: TRBD2
abundance: -
v_gene: TRBV30
CDR3aa: CAWNLAGGVDEQFF
CDR3nt: TGTGCCTGGAATCTAGCGGGGGGCGTGGATGAGCAGTTCTTC

len: 11
j_gene: TRBJ2-4
d_gene: -
abundance: -
v_gene: TRBV7-9
CDR3aa: CASSLGDIQYF
CDR3nt: TGTGCCAGCAGCTTGGGAGACATTCAGTACTTC

len: 14
j_gene: TRBJ2-1
d_gene: TRBD2
abundance: -
v_gene: TRBV3-1/TRBV3-2
CDR3aa: CASSRIAGGNEQFF
CDR3nt: TGTGCCAGCAGCCGAATAGCGGGGGGGAATGAGCAGTTCTTC

len: 15
j_gene: TRBJ1-6
d_gene: TRBD1
abundance: -
v_gene: TRBV5-4
CDR3aa: CASSPGDRGNSPLHF
CDR3nt: TGTGCCAGCAGCCCGGGGGACAGGGGCAATTCACCCCTCCACTTT

len: 11
j_gene: TRBJ1-2
d_gene: -
abundance: -
v_gene: TRBV2
CDR3aa: CASRKTEGYTF
CDR3nt: TGTGCCAGCAGAAAGACAGAAGGCTACACCTTC

len: 15
j_gene: TRBJ1-2
d_gene: TRBD1
abundance: -
v_gene: TRBV4-1
CDR3aa: CASSLHGTGNYGYTF
CDR3nt: TGCGCCAGCAGCCTCCATGGGACAGGGAACTATGGCTACACCTTC

len: 14
j_gene: TRBJ1-1
d_gene: TRBD1
abundance: few
v_gene: TRBV2
CDR3aa: CASSESQGVTEAFF
CDR3nt: TGTGCCAGCAGTGAAAGCCAGGGGGTCACTGAAGCTTTCTTT

len: 12
j_gene: TRBJ1-1
d_gene: -
abundance: -
v_gene: TRBV30
CDR3aa: CAWSRGGTEAFF
CDR3nt: TGTGCCTGGAGTAGGGGAGGCACTGAAGCTTTCTTT

len: 17
j_gene: TRBJ2-2
d_gene: TRBD1
abundance: -
v_gene: TRBV6-6
CDR3aa: CASSLRGHGFRTGELFF
CDR3nt: TGTGCCAGCAGTCTCAGGGGGCATGGGTTTCGTACCGGGGAGCTGTTTTTT